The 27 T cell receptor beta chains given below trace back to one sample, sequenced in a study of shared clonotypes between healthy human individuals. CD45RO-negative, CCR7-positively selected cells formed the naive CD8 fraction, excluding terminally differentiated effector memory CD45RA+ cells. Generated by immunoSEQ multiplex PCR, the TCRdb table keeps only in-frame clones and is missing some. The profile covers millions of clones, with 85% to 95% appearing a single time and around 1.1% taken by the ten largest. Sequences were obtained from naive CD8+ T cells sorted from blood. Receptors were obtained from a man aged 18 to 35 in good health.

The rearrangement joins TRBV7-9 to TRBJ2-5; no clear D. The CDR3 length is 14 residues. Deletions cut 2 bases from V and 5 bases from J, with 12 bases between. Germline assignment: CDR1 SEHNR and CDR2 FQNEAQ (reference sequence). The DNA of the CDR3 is TGTGCCAGCAGCTTAAACGTGGTGGAGGAGACCCAGTACTTC. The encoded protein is CASSLNVVEETQYF.

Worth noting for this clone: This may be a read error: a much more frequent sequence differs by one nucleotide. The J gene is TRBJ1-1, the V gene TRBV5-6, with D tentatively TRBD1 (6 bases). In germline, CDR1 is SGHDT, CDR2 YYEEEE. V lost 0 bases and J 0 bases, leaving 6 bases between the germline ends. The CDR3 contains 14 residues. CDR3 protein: CASSLGTVNTEAFF. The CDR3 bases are TGTGCCAGCAGCTTGGGGACAGTGAACACTGAAGCTTTCTTT.

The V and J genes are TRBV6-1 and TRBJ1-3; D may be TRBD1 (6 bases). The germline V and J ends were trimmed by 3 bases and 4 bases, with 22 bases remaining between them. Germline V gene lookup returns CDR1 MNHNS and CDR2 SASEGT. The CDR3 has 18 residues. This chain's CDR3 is CASSDWQGIRLRGNTIYF. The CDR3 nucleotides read TGTGCCAGCAGTGATTGGCAGGGGATAAGGCTTCGCGGAAACACCATATATTTT.

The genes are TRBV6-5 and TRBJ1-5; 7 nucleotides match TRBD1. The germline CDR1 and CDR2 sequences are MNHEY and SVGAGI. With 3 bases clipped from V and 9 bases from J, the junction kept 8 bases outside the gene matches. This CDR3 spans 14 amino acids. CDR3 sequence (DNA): TGTGCCAGCAGTTATAACAGGGGCGGTCGGCCCCAGCATTTT. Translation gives CASSYNRGGRPQHF.

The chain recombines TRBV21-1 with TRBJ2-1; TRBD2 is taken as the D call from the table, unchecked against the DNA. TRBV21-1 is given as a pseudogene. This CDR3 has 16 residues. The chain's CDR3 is CATWGLAGDGGNEQFF. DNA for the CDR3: TGTGCCACCTGGGGGCTAGCGGGAGATGGAGGCAATGAGCAGTTCTTC.

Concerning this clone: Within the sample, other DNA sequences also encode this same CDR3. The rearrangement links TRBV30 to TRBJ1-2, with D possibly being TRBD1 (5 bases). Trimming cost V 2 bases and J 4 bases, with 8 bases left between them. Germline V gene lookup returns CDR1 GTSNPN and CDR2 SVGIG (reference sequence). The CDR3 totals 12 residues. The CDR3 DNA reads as TGTGCCTGGAGTCTCGACAGCTATGGCTACACCTTC. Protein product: CAWSLDSYGYTF.

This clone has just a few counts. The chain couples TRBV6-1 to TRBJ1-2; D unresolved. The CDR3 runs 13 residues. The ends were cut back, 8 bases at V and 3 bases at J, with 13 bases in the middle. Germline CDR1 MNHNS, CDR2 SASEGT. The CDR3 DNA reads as TGTGCCAGCGGTGTGCGCGGGGACTATGGCTACACCTTC. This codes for CASGVRGDYGYTF.

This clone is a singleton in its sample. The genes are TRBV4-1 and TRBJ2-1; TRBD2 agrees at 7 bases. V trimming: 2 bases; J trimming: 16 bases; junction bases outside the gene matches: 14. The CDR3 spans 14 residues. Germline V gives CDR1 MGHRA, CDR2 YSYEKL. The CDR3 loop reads CASSQIMPGGTEFF. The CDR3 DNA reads TGCGCCAGCAGCCAAATCATGCCGGGGGGAACAGAATTCTTC.

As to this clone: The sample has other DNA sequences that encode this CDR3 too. CDR3 residues: CASSFGGEGNQPQHF. As DNA, the CDR3 is TGTGCCAGCAGCTTTGGGGGGGAAGGCAATCAGCCCCAGCATTTT. The chain links TRBV11-2 to TRBJ1-5; a weak D match, TRBD1 (5 bases). The germline V and J ends were trimmed by 3 bases and 2 bases, with 11 bases remaining between them. The germline gives CDR1 SGHAT, CDR2 FQNNGV. The CDR3 runs to 15 residues.

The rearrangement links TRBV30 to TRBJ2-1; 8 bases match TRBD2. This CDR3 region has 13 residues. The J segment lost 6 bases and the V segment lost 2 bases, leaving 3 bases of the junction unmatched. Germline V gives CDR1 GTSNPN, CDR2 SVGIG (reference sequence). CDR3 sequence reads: CAWSLTSANEQFF. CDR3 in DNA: TGTGCCTGGAGTCTGACTAGCGCCAATGAGCAGTTCTTC.

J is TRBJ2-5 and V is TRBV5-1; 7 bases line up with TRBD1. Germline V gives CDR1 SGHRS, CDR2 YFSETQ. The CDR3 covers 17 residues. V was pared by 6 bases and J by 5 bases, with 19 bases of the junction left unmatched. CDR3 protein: CASKTWILWDRVETQYF. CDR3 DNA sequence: TGCGCCAGCAAAACTTGGATCTTATGGGACAGAGTGGAGACCCAGTACTTC.

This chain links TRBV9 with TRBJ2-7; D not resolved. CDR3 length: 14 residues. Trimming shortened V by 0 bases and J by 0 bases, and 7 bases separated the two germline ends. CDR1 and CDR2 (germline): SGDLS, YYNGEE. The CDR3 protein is CASSVESGSYEQYF. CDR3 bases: TGTGCCAGCAGCGTAGAGTCGGGCTCCTACGAGCAGTACTTC. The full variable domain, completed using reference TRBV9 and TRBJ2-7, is DSGVTQTPKHLITATGQRVTLRCSPRSGDLSVYWYQQSLDQGLQFLIQYYNGEERAKGNILERFSAQQFPDLHSELNLSSLELGDSALYFCASSVESGSYEQYFGPGTRLTVT.

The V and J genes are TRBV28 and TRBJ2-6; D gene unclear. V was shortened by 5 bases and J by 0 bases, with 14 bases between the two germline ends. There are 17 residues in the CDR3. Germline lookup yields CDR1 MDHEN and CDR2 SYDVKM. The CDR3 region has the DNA TGTGCCAGCAGTGCCCTCGAGGATCTCTCTGGGGCCAACGTCCTGACTTTC. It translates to CASSALEDLSGANVLTF.

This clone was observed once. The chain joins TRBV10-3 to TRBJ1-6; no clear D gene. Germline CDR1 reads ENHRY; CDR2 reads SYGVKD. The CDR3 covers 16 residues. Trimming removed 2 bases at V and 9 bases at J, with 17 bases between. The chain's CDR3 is CAISEIPDPAPSPLHF. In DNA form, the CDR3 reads TGTGCCATCAGTGAGATCCCGGATCCAGCACCTTCACCCCTCCACTTT.

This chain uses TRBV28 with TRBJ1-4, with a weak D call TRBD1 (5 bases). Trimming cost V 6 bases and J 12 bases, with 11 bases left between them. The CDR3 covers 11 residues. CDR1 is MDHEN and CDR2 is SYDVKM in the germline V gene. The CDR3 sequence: CASSLTVELFF. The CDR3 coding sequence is TGTGCCAGCAGCCTGACAGTGGAACTGTTTTTT.

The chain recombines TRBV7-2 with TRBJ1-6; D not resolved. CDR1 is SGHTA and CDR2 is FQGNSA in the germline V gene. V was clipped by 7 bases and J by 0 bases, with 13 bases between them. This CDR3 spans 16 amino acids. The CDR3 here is CASKSGIYSYNSPLHF. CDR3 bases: TGTGCCAGCAAGTCCGGAATTTACTCCTATAATTCACCCCTCCACTTT.

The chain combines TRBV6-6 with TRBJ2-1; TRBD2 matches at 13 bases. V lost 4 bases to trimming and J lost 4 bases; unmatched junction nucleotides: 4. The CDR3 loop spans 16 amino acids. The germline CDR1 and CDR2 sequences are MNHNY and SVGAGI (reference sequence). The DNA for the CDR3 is TGTGCCAGCAGTTTCGGACTAGCGGGAGAATACAATGAGCAGTTCTTC. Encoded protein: CASSFGLAGEYNEQFF.

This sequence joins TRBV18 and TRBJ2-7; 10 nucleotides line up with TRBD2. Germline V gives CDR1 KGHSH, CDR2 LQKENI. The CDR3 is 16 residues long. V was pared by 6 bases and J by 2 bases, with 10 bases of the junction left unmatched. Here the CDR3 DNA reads TGTGCCAGCTCCACTAGCGGGGAGGGCCTAACCTACGAGCAGTACTTC. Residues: CASSTSGEGLTYEQYF.

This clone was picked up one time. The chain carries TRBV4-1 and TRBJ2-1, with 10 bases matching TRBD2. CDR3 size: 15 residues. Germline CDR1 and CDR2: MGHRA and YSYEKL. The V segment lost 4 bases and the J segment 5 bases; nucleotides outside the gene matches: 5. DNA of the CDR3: TGCGCCAGCAGCCTCCCAGCGGGAGGGGACAATGAGCAGTTCTTC. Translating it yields CASSLPAGGDNEQFF.

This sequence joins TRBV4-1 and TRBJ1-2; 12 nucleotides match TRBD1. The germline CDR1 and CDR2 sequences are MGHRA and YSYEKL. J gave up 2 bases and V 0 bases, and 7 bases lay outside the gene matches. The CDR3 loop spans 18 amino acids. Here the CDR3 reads CASSQDGTGGGLNYGYTF. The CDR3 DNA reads TGCGCCAGCAGCCAAGATGGGACAGGGGGCGGCCTCAACTATGGCTACACCTTC.

The CDR3 DNA follows: TGTGCCAGCAGGCCTAGACTAGCGGGAGTGACAGATACGCAGTATTTT. Translated: CASRPRLAGVTDTQYF. The V gene is TRBV28, the J gene TRBJ2-3; 12 nucleotides match TRBD2. Germline lookup yields CDR1 MDHEN and CDR2 SYDVKM. The CDR3 covers 16 residues. The V segment lost 6 bases and the J segment 3 bases; nucleotides outside the gene matches: 7. Looking up the rest from reference TRBV28 and TRBJ2-3 gives the full variable domain: DVKVTQSSRYLVKRTGEKVFLECVQDMDHENMFWYRQDPGLGLRLIYFSYDVKMKEKGDIPEGYSVSREKKERFSLILESASTNQTSMYLCASRPRLAGVTDTQYFGPGTRLTVL.

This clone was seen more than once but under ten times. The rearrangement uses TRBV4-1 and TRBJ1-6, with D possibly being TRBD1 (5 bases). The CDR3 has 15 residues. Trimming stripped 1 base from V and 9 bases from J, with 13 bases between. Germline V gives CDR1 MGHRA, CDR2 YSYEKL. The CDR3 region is CASSQVKGRGSPLHF. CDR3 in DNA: TGCGCCAGCAGCCAAGTGAAGGGGAGAGGTTCACCCCTCCACTTT.

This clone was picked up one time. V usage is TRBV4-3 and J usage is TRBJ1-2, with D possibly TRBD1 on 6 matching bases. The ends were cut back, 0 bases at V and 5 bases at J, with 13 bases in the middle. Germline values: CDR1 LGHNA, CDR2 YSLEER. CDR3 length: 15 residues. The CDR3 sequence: CASSQEGQSPYGYTF. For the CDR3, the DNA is TGCGCCAGCAGCCAAGAAGGACAGAGCCCGTATGGCTACACCTTC.

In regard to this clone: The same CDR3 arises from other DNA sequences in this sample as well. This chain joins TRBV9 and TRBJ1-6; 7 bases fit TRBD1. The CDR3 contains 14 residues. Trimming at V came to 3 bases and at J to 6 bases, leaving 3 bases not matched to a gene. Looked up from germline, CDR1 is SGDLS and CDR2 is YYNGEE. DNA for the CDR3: TGTGCCAGCAGCGCCGGGACAGTTAATTCACCCCTCCACTTT. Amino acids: CASSAGTVNSPLHF.

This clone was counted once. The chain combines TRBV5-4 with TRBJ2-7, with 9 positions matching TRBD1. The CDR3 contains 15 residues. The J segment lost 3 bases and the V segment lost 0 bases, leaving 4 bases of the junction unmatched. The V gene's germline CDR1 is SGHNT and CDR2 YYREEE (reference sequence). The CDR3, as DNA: TGTGCCAGCAGCTTGGTTGGGACAGGGAACTACGAGCAGTACTTC. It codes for CASSLVGTGNYEQYF.

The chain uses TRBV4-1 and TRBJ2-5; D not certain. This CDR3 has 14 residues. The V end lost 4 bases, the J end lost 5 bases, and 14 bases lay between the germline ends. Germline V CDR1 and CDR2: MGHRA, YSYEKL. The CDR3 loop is CASSRTLGWETQYF. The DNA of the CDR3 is TGCGCCAGCAGCCGGACCCTAGGCTGGGAGACCCAGTACTTC.

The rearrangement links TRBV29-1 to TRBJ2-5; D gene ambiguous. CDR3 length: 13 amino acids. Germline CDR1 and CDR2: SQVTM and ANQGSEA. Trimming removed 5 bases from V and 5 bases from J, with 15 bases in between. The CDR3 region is CSVYESLSETQYF. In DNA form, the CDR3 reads TGCAGCGTTTATGAGAGCCTATCCGAGACCCAGTACTTC.